This TCR beta chain emerged from a study of response to subunit inactivated influenza vaccine. Study-level findings and limits: After each seasonal influenza vaccination, few new T cells are recruited, the authors suggested.

With regard to this clonotype: Its matching antigen is unknown.

TCRdb itself ran the RT-PCR reads through MiXCR, one entry per CDR3 protein. Here the sample spans more than 400,000 distinct CDR3 sequences, approximately 10% being singletons. Between the trimmed V and J ends, which lost 2 bases and 4 bases, there was a span of 12 bases. The germline gives CDR1 DFQATT, CDR2 SNEGSKA (reference sequence). The CDR3 spans 14 residues. The TCR sequence derives from a man between 45 and 60 years old who received an inactivated influenza vaccine. Sequenced material: PBMCs from blood, taken 40 to 50 days after vaccination. V gene TRBV20-1 combines with J gene TRBJ1-3, with unresolved D. The DNA for the CDR3 is TGCAGTGCTAGAATCGCGTCTGGAGGAAACACCATATATTTT. It codes for CSARIASGGNTIYF.